The 28 T cell receptor beta chains below were found in one sample sequenced in a study of T cells in Graves' hyperthyroidism and ophthalmopathy. There were TCR beta CDR3 regions amplified from RNA transcripts. Initially, a first-round RT-PCR of the TCR CDR3 employed the HTBI primer set. TCRdb reprocessed the multiplex PCR reads via MiXCR and lists one record per CDR3 protein. The sample lists around 430,000 distinct CDR3 sequences; 14% to 15% were seen once. Sequencing used blood. These receptors all come from a woman aged 25 to 39 with Graves' hyperthyroidism.

There are many counts of this clonotype. The chain employs TRBV20-1 and TRBJ1-1; D perhaps matches TRBD1 (5 bases). Germline V lookup: CDR1 DFQATT, CDR2 SNEGSKA (reference sequence). The CDR3 is made up of 13 amino acids. Trimming took 5 bases from V and 3 from J, leaving 13 bases between them. CDR3 sequence reads: CSAPGGADTEAFF. The DNA for the CDR3 is TGCAGTGCTCCGGGAGGGGCCGACACTGAAGCTTTCTTT.

This clonotype occurred many times. V usage is TRBV3-1 and J usage is TRBJ1-2, with D tentatively TRBD1 (5 bases). Trimming stripped 2 bases from V and 4 bases from J, with 20 bases between. Germline CDR1 LGHDT, CDR2 YNNKEL (reference sequence). There are 17 residues in the CDR3. In DNA, the CDR3 is TGTGCCAGCAGCCAAACCTACTCCGGGACGGGACTCTATGGCTACACCTTC. Protein: CASSQTYSGTGLYGYTF.

The rearrangement uses TRBV6-1 and TRBJ1-4; D gene unclear. V was shortened by 4 bases and J by 5 bases, with 11 bases between the two germline ends. CDR1 is MNHNS, CDR2 SASEGT, per germline. The CDR3 runs to 14 residues. The DNA for the CDR3 is TGTGCCAGCAGTGTTAACAGCCCAAATGAAAAACTGTTTTTT. Translating gives CASSVNSPNEKLFF.

The sample holds many counts of this clonotype. The V call is TRBV4-2, the J call TRBJ2-7; D is uncertain. V lost 0 bases and J lost 5, with 14 bases in between. This CDR3 region has 15 residues. From germline, CDR1 is LGHNA and CDR2 YNFKEQ. The CDR3 DNA sequence: TGTGCCAGCAGCCAAGATGTGGCTAGTGCAGACGAGCAGTACTTC. Translated: CASSQDVASADEQYF.

V is TRBV20-1 and J is TRBJ2-1; TRBD2 aligns across 11 bases. This CDR3 has 15 amino acids. Germline trimming cut 3 bases from V and 2 bases from J; bases unmatched to any gene: 3. Germline CDR1 DFQATT, CDR2 SNEGSKA (reference sequence). The CDR3 DNA reads TGCAGTGCTAGGGGGACTAGCGGAGCCTACAATGAGCAGTTCTTC. It is translated as CSARGTSGAYNEQFF.

This clonotype was detected many times. The genes are TRBV29-1 and TRBJ2-7; no reliable D call. V was cut by 2 bases and J by 0 bases, with 14 bases left in between. Germline lookup yields CDR1 SQVTM and CDR2 ANQGSEA. The CDR3 is made up of 15 amino acids. The CDR3 protein is CSVELRRASSYEQYF. The DNA for the CDR3 is TGCAGCGTTGAATTAAGAAGGGCGAGCTCCTACGAGCAGTACTTC.

The chain is built from TRBV27 and TRBJ1-5, with no clear D. Germline V CDR1 and CDR2: MNHEY, SMNVEV (reference sequence). CDR3 length: 14 amino acids. V was trimmed by 6 bases and J by 6 bases, leaving 15 bases between them. The CDR3: CASRLRAISQPQHF. The CDR3 DNA is TGTGCCAGCAGACTAAGGGCTATATCTCAGCCCCAGCATTTT.

This clonotype was observed at least ten times. This rearrangement joins TRBV30 to TRBJ1-5; 8 bases align to TRBD1. Trimming removed 3 bases from V and 2 bases from J; junction bases left unmatched: 9. Germline V lookup: CDR1 GTSNPN, CDR2 SVGIG (reference sequence). The CDR3 extends over 16 amino acids. CDR3 sequence: CAWSRTGGDGNQPQHF. The CDR3 DNA reads TGTGCCTGGAGCCGAACAGGGGGGGACGGCAATCAGCCCCAGCATTTT.

This clonotype was observed many times. The CDR3 DNA follows: TGTGCCAGCAGCCCCCAGGGACTGGATAGAGATGGCTACACCTTC. It yields the protein CASSPQGLDRDGYTF. The chain carries TRBV12-3 or TRBV12-4 and TRBJ1-2; tentative D call: TRBD1 (5 bases). The germline V and J ends were trimmed by 6 bases and 6 bases, with 20 bases remaining between them. The CDR3 extends over 15 amino acids.

This clonotype was recorded a few times. The V call is TRBV6-5, the J call TRBJ1-1; D not certain. Trimming stripped 2 bases from V and 1 base from J, with 8 bases between. Germline assignment: CDR1 MNHEY and CDR2 SVGAGI. This CDR3 region has 14 residues. The CDR3 nucleotides are TGTGCCAGCAGTTACCGCAGACAGAACACTGAAGCTTTCTTT. Protein: CASSYRRQNTEAFF.

Many counts were recorded for this clonotype. This chain connects TRBV6-1 to TRBJ2-5; 7 bases align to TRBD2. The CDR3 is 15 amino acids. Germline CDR1 is MNHNS and CDR2 is SASEGT. J gave up 5 bases and V 6 bases, and 12 bases lay outside the gene matches. For the CDR3, the DNA is TGTGCCAGCAGCCTCCTAGCGGTCTTCGGGGAGACCCAGTACTTC. Its protein product is CASSLLAVFGETQYF.

A few counts support this clonotype. The rearrangement joins TRBV10-3 to TRBJ2-1; 9 nucleotides match TRBD1. CDR3 size: 13 residues. The germline V gene encodes CDR1 ENHRY and CDR2 SYGVKD. V shed 7 bases and J 6 bases; nucleotides not matched to a gene: 4. CDR3 bases: TGTGCCATCAAACAGGGGGCACTCAATGAGCAGTTCTTC. Encoded protein: CAIKQGALNEQFF.

This clonotype has a count of ten or more. The chain links TRBV6-1 to TRBJ1-4; D is unclear. Trimming left V 4 bases short and J 4 bases short, with 7 bases between. From germline, CDR1 is MNHNS and CDR2 SASEGT. The length of the CDR3 is 13 residues. The CDR3 spells CASSGEINEKLFF. The DNA for the CDR3 is TGTGCCAGCAGTGGAGAAATTAATGAAAAACTGTTTTTT.

This clonotype was observed many times. CDR3 residues: CASSPGLEVGQFF. CDR3 DNA: TGTGCCAGCTCACCCGGACTAGAAGTGGGGCAGTTCTTC. V gene TRBV18 combines with J gene TRBJ2-1; TRBD2 agrees at 7 bases. The V gene's germline CDR1 is KGHSH and CDR2 LQKENI. V lost 3 bases and J lost 12; bases outside the gene matches: 8. The CDR3 is made up of 13 amino acids. Using reference TRBV18 and TRBJ2-1 for the parts outside the CDR3, the full variable domain is NAGVMQNPRHLVRRRGQEARLRCSPMKGHSHVYWYRQLPEEGLKFMVYLQKENIIDESGMPKERFSAEFPKEGPSILRIQQVVRGDSAAYFCASSPGLEVGQFFGPGTRLTVL.

This clonotype was counted ten times or more. CDR3 amino acids: CASSITKLGTEEQFF. The CDR3 DNA follows: TGTGCCAGCAGTATAACGAAACTCGGGACTGAAGAGCAGTTCTTC. The chain joins TRBV12-3 or TRBV12-4 to TRBJ2-1; D may be TRBD2 (6 bases). This CDR3 is built from 15 residues. V was clipped by 5 bases and J by 10 bases, with 21 bases between them.

This rearrangement joins TRBV4-2 to TRBJ2-7; 11 nucleotides match TRBD2. The junction had 9 bases not matched to a gene; V was cut back by 1 base and J by 1 base. The CDR3 is 18 residues long. Germline CDR1 is LGHNA and CDR2 is YNFKEQ. The CDR3 sequence: CASSQGYSGRAYSYEQYF. In DNA form, the CDR3 reads TGTGCCAGCAGCCAAGGTTATAGCGGGAGGGCCTATTCCTACGAGCAGTACTTC.

This clonotype occurred a few times. The chain recombines TRBV5-1 with TRBJ1-2; TRBD1 aligns across 7 bases. The junction had 9 bases not matched to a gene; V was cut back by 0 bases and J by 4 bases. This CDR3 has 16 residues. Germline loops: CDR1 SGHRS, CDR2 YFSETQ. In DNA form, the CDR3 reads TGCGCCAGCAGCTTGGCTCCGGGACAGCCTGGCTATGGCTACACCTTC. Protein product: CASSLAPGQPGYGYTF.

This sequence joins TRBV4-1 and TRBJ2-3; possibly TRBD2 for D (6 bases). Germline V gene lookup returns CDR1 MGHRA and CDR2 YSYEKL. The CDR3 runs 17 residues. V lost 0 bases and J 0 bases, leaving 13 bases between the germline ends. The DNA of the CDR3 is TGCGCCAGCAGCCAAGAGTCTGGCACTAGCAGCACAGATACGCAGTATTTT. It specifies CASSQESGTSSTDTQYF.

This clonotype was counted a single time. This chain joins TRBV19 and TRBJ1-2, with D tentatively TRBD1 (6 bases). CDR1 and CDR2 (germline): LNHDA, SQIVND (reference sequence). This CDR3 has 14 amino acids. V shed 5 bases and J shed 4 bases, with 14 bases lying between them. CDR3 residues: CASSSPDRRYGYTF. The CDR3 DNA sequence: TGTGCCAGTAGTTCTCCCGACAGGCGCTATGGCTACACCTTC.

This clonotype was recorded at least ten times. The rearrangement links TRBV5-5 to TRBJ2-5, with D perhaps TRBD1 (6 bases). The CDR3 contains 15 residues. Germline V lookup: CDR1 SGHKS, CDR2 YYEKEE (reference sequence). V was shortened by 0 bases and J by 2 bases, with 11 bases between the two germline ends. Here the CDR3 reads CASSLEGRGQETQYF. Here the CDR3 DNA reads TGTGCCAGCAGCTTGGAGGGCAGGGGACAAGAGACCCAGTACTTC.

The chain has TRBV4-1 and TRBJ2-5; tentatively, D is TRBD2 (6 bases). V was clipped by 1 base and J by 2 bases, with 11 bases between them. The CDR3 contains 15 residues. Germline CDR1 reads MGHRA; CDR2 reads YSYEKL. In DNA form, the CDR3 reads TGCGCCAGCAGCCAAGTGGGACTTATACAAGAGACCCAGTACTTC. This gives the protein CASSQVGLIQETQYF.

This clonotype was counted many times. This chain links TRBV18 with TRBJ2-1, with D possibly matching TRBD2 (6 bases). This CDR3 region has 15 residues. Germline CDR1 and CDR2: KGHSH and LQKENI. V was shortened by 2 bases and J by 5 bases, with 13 bases between the two germline ends. The CDR3 spells CASSPSSGFDNEQFF. Here the CDR3 DNA reads TGTGCCAGCTCACCAAGCAGCGGGTTCGACAATGAGCAGTTCTTC.

This chain uses TRBV10-1 with TRBJ2-2; D may be TRBD2 (5 bases). Trimming removed 4 bases at V and 3 bases at J, with 9 bases between. Germline CDR1 WNHNN, CDR2 SYGVQD (reference sequence). The CDR3 totals 14 residues. The CDR3 DNA reads as TGCGCCAGCAGTGGAGGGCGCGACACCGGGGAGCTGTTTTTT. Its protein product is CASSGGRDTGELFF.

In its sample, this clonotype was seen many times. The chain links TRBV6-1 to TRBJ2-7, with TRBD1 matching over 7 bases. This CDR3 has 13 amino acids. Germline CDR1 MNHNS, CDR2 SASEGT. Unmatched junction bases numbered 5, after V lost 4 bases and J lost 5 bases. The CDR3 here is CASSAGQVHEQYF. For the CDR3, the DNA is TGTGCCAGCAGTGCCGGACAGGTCCACGAGCAGTACTTC.

The chain has TRBV18 and TRBJ2-7, with a possible D match to TRBD1 (6 bases). Per germline, CDR1 KGHSH and CDR2 LQKENI. The CDR3 is 14 residues long. The V end was cut by 3 bases, the J end by 4 bases, with 13 bases between. CDR3 loop: CASSPIPGQYEQYF. DNA for the CDR3: TGTGCCAGCTCACCCATACCCGGACAGTACGAGCAGTACTTC.

This clonotype was seen at least ten times. The chain has TRBV30 and TRBJ2-7; no reliable D call. This CDR3 region has 14 residues. The germline CDR1 and CDR2 sequences are GTSNPN and SVGIG (reference sequence). V lost 0 bases, J lost 1 base, and 10 bases lay in between. CDR3 amino acids: CAWSVLWGSYEQYF. CDR3 DNA sequence: TGTGCCTGGAGTGTACTGTGGGGTTCCTACGAGCAGTACTTC.

This clonotype was seen at least ten times. CDR3 bases: TGTGCCAGCAGTTCACGGGACAGGGTGAGCACTGAAGCTTTCTTT. Its translation is CASSSRDRVSTEAFF. The chain carries TRBV12-3 or TRBV12-4 and TRBJ1-1; TRBD1 matches at 9 bases. V gave up 4 bases and J gave up 4 bases; unmatched junction bases: 7. The CDR3 sequence is 15 residues long.

This clonotype was counted at least ten times. The chain's CDR3 is CASSDWAGQPQHF. CDR3 in DNA: TGTGCCAGCAGTGACTGGGCGGGACAGCCCCAGCATTTT. V gene TRBV25-1 combines with J gene TRBJ1-5; unclear D gene. Trimming shortened V by 3 bases and J by 7 bases, and 10 bases separated the two germline ends. CDR1 MGHDK and CDR2 SYGVNS come from the germline V gene. This CDR3 region has 13 residues.